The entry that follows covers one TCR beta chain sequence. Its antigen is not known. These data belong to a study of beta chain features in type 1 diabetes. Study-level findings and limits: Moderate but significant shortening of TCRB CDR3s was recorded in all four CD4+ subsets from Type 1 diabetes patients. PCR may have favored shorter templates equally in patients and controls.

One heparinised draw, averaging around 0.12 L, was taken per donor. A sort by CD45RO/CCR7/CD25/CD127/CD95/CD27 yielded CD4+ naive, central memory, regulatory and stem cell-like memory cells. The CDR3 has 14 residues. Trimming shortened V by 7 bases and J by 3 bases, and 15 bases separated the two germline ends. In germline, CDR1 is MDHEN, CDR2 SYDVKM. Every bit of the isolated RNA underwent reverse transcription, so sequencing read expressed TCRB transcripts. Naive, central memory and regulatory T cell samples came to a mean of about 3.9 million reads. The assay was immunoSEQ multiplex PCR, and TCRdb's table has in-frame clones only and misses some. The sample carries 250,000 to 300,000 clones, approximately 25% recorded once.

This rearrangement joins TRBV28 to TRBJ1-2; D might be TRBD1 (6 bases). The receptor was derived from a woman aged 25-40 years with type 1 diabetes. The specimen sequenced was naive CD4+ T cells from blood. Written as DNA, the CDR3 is TGTGCCAGCAACCCTCCCGGGACACACTATGGCTACACCTTC. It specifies CASNPPGTHYGYTF.